The text below deals with one T cell receptor (beta chain). PCR employed 60 Vbeta and 13 Jbeta primers. Sequencing used immunoSEQ multiplex PCR; TCRdb keeps in-frame clones, though not all of them. Of some 92,000 clones listed, around 72% are singletons. The record originates from a study of cytomegalovirus exposure and HLA in healthy donors. Overall study context: Caucasian-associated ancestry cluster membership applied to less than 85% of several hundred genotyped donors.

The V end was cut by 5 bases, the J end by 1 base, with 12 bases between. There are 15 residues in the CDR3. Germline values: CDR1 LNHDA, CDR2 SQIVND (reference sequence). This sequence was found in a man between 18 and 35 years old in good health and CMV-seropositive. Sequencing input: PBMCs. V usage is TRBV19 and J usage is TRBJ1-5; D perhaps matches TRBD1 (6 bases). Written as DNA, the CDR3 is TGTGCCAGTAGTCTAAACCAGGGGAGCAATCAGCCCCAGCATTTT. Its translation is CASSLNQGSNQPQHF.